What follows are 8 T cell receptor beta chains derived from one specimen sequenced in a study of cytomegalovirus exposure and HLA in healthy donors. It was with 60 Vbeta and 13 Jbeta primers that the PCR ran. Sequencing was performed with immunoSEQ multiplex PCR; in TCRdb, only in-frame clones are kept and a portion is missing. The sample shows fewer than 60,000 clones, approximately 70% of them seen only once. The sequenced sample consisted of PBMCs. These receptors originate from a woman between 50 and 59 years old in good health and CMV-seropositive.

V and J are TRBV5-1 and TRBJ2-7, with 10 bases identical to TRBD1. CDR1 is SGHRS and CDR2 is YFSETQ in the germline V gene. V dropped 4 bases and J dropped 13; count of bases not matched to a gene: 20. The CDR3 is 16 residues long. CDR3 in DNA: TGCGCCAGCAGCGTCGACCCTACGGGACAGGGGACTAGGCTATACTTC. This translates into CASSVDPTGQGTRLYF.

The chain carries TRBV5-6 and TRBJ2-3, with 7 bases lining up with TRBD2. The germline gives CDR1 SGHDT, CDR2 YYEEEE. CDR3 length: 15 residues. The junction had 5 bases not matched to a gene; V was cut back by 2 bases and J by 2 bases. CDR3 sequence reads: CASSLGEGLTDTQYF. The CDR3 coding sequence is TGTGCCAGCAGCTTAGGGGAGGGCCTCACAGATACGCAGTATTTT.

The V gene is TRBV5-6, the J gene TRBJ2-2, with D uncertain. V lost 1 base, J lost 0 bases, and 10 bases lay in between. Germline V gene data show CDR1 as SGHDT and CDR2 as YYEEEE. The CDR3 sequence is 16 residues long. CDR3 residues: CASSLRRIANTGELFF. DNA for the CDR3: TGTGCCAGCAGCTTGAGGAGAATCGCGAACACCGGGGAGCTGTTTTTT.

This chain connects TRBV5-6 to TRBJ2-1; D is uncertain. The V gene lost 6 bases and the J gene lost 7 bases, with 11 bases spanning the gap. The CDR3 is 12 residues long. CDR1 SGHDT and CDR2 YYEEEE come from the germline V gene. The CDR3 here is CASNLGRNEQFF. The DNA for the CDR3 is TGTGCCAGCAACCTAGGCAGAAATGAGCAGTTCTTC.

This chain links TRBV6-5 with TRBJ2-1; 12 bases fit TRBD1. This CDR3 region has 15 residues. Looked up from germline, CDR1 is MNHEY and CDR2 is SVGAGI. J lost 4 bases, V lost 5 bases, and 3 bases had no gene match. In nucleotides, the CDR3 is TGTGCCAGCAGTAGGGGACAGGGGGCATACAATGAGCAGTTCTTC. Translated: CASSRGQGAYNEQFF.

The chain carries TRBV12-5 and TRBJ2-5; 12 bases are a match to TRBD2. The CDR3 runs to 17 residues. The V segment lost 7 bases and the J segment 4 bases; nucleotides outside the gene matches: 13. Germline CDR1 is LGHNT and CDR2 is FRNRAP. CDR3 region: CASALPGLAGGRETQYF. CDR3 DNA: TGTGCTAGTGCCCTGCCGGGACTAGCGGGTGGGCGAGAGACCCAGTACTTC. Supplemented by reference TRBV12-5 and TRBJ2-5, the full variable domain reads DARVTQTPRHKVTEMGQEVTMRCQPILGHNTVFWYRQTMMQGLELLAYFRNRAPLDDSGMPKDRFSAEMPDATLATLKIQPSEPRDSAVYFCASALPGLAGGRETQYFGPGTRLLVL.

The DNA for the CDR3 is TGTGCCAGCAGCACTGGGAGGGTAGTTGGCACTGAAGCTTTCTTT. Encoded protein: CASSTGRVVGTEAFF. V and J are TRBV6-5 and TRBJ1-1; D call uncertain. CDR1 and CDR2 (germline): MNHEY, SVGAGI. V was cut by 6 bases and J by 4 bases, with 18 bases left in between. The CDR3 has 15 amino acids.

The rearrangement links TRBV6-6 to TRBJ2-3; maybe TRBD2 (6 bases). Germline CDR1 reads MNHNY; CDR2 reads SVGAGI (reference sequence). Trimming left V 6 bases short and J 7 bases short, with 11 bases between. The CDR3 runs 12 residues. The CDR3 here is CASSLGLYTQYF. CDR3 in DNA: TGTGCCAGCAGCCTGGGACTCTATACGCAGTATTTT.